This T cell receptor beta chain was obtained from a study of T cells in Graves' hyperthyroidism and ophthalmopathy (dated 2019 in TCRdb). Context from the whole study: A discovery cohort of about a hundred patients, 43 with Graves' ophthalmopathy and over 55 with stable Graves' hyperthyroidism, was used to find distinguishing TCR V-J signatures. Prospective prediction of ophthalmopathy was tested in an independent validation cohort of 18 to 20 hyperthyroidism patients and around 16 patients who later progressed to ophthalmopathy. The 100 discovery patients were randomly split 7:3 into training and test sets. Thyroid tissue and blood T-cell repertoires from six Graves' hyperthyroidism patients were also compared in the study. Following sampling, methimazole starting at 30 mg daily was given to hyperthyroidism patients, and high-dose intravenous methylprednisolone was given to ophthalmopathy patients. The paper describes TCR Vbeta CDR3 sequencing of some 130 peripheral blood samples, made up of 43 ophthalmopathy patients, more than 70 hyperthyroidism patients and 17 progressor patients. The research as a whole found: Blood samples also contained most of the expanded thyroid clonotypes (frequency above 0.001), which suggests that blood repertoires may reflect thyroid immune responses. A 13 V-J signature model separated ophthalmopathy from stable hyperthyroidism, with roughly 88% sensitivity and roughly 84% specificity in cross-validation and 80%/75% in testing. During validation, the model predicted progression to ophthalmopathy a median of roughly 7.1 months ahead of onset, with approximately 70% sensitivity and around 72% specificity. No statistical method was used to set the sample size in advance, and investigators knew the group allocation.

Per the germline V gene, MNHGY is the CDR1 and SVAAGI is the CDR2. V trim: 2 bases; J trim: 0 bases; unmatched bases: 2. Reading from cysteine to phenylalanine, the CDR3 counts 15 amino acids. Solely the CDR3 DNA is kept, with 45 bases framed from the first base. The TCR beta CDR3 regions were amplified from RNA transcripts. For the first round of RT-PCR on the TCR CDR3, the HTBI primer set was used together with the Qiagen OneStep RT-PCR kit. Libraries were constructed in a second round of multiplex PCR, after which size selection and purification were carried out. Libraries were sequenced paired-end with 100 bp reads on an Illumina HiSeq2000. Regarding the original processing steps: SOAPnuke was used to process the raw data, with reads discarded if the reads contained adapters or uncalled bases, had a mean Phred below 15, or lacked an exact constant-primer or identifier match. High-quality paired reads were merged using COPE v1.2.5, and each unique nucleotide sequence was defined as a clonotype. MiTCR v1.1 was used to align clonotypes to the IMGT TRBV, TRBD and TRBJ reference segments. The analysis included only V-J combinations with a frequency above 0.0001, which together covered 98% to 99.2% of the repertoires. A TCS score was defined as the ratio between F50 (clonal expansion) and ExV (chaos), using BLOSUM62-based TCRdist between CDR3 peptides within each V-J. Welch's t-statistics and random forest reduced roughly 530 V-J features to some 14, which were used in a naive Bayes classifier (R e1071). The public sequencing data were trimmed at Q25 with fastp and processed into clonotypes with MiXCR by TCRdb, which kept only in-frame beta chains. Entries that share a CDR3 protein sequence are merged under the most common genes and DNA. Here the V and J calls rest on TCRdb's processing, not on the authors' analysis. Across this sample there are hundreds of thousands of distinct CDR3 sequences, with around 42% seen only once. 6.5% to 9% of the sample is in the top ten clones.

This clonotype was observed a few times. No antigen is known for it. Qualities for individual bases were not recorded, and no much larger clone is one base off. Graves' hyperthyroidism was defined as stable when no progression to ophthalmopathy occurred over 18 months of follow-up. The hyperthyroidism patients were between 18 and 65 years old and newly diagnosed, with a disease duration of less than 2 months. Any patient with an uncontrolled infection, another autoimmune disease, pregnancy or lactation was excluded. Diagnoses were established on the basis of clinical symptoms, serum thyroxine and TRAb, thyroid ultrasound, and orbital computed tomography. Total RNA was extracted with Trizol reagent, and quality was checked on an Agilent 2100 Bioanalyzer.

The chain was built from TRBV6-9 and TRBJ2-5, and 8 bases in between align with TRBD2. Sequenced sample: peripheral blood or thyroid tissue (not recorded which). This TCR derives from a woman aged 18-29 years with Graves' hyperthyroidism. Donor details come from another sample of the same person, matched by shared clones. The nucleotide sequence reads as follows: TGTGCCAGCAGTTATCTAGCGGGCAACCAAGAGACCCAGTACTTC. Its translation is CASSYLAGNQETQYF.